A single sample gave rise to the 31 T cell receptor beta chains below, sequenced in a study of cytomegalovirus exposure and HLA in healthy donors. Primers: 60 Vbeta forward and 13 Jbeta reverse. Here immunoSEQ multiplex PCR was the method, and the copy in TCRdb shows in-frame clones only, minus some. The table lists approximately 160,000 clones, roughly 80% of them singletons, with approximately 2% in the top ten. Sequencing was performed on PBMCs. The receptors originated from a human donor in good health.

This chain links TRBV4-3 with TRBJ1-2; D gene uncertain. This CDR3 is built from 14 residues. Germline assignment: CDR1 LGHNA and CDR2 YSLEER. V was shortened by 1 base and J by 5 bases, with 11 bases between the two germline ends. DNA of the CDR3: TGCGCCAGCAGCCAAGTTGGAGGAACATATGGCTACACCTTC. Its protein product is CASSQVGGTYGYTF.

This chain uses TRBV27 with TRBJ2-3, with D perhaps matching TRBD2 (6 bases). The CDR3 consists of 14 residues. Germline lookup yields CDR1 MNHEY and CDR2 SMNVEV (reference sequence). Trimming left V 4 bases short and J 3 bases short, with 11 bases between. The CDR3 region is CASSSHGGTDTQYF. The DNA of the CDR3 is TGTGCCAGCAGTTCCCATGGGGGGACAGATACGCAGTATTTT.

The count of this clone is one. The genes are TRBV2 and TRBJ2-1; D unclear. CDR1 is SNHLY, CDR2 FYNNEI, per germline. Trimming took off 6 bases at V and 7 bases at J, with 10 bases between the two ends. CDR3 length equals 12 residues. The DNA of the CDR3 is TGTGCCAGCAGACCTCGAGGAAATGAGCAGTTCTTC. Its protein is CASRPRGNEQFF.

This sequence joins TRBV7-2 and TRBJ2-7, with a weak D call TRBD1 (6 bases). Germline values: CDR1 SGHTA, CDR2 FQGNSA. This CDR3 contains 15 residues. Trimming removed 5 bases at V and 0 bases at J, with 14 bases between. CDR3 sequence: CASSRSGTSSYEQYF. CDR3 nucleotide sequence: TGTGCCAGCAGCCGATCCGGGACATCCTCCTACGAGCAGTACTTC.

CDR3 in DNA: TGCGCCAGCAGCCAAGTGGAACAGGGGAGTAATTCACCCCTCCACTTT. Amino acids: CASSQVEQGSNSPLHF. V gene TRBV4-1 combines with J gene TRBJ1-6; TRBD1 agrees at 7 bases. The length of the CDR3 is 16 residues. Germline assignment: CDR1 MGHRA and CDR2 YSYEKL. With 1 base clipped from V and 6 bases from J, the junction kept 6 bases outside the gene matches.

V gene TRBV19 combines with J gene TRBJ1-3; 7 positions agree with TRBD1. This CDR3 comprises 15 residues. Per the germline V gene, CDR1 is LNHDA and CDR2 is SQIVND (reference sequence). V shed 2 bases and J 2 bases; nucleotides not matched to a gene: 3. The CDR3 DNA reads TGTGCCAGTAGTATAACAGGGGCACCTGGAAACACCATATATTTT. Amino acids: CASSITGAPGNTIYF.

This chain uses TRBV6-1 with TRBJ1-5, with 8 bases lining up with TRBD1. The CDR3 has 14 amino acids. CDR1 MNHNS and CDR2 SASEGT come from the germline V gene. J was trimmed by 1 base and V by 7 bases; bases with no gene match: 3. CDR3 bases: TGTGCCAGCAATAACAGGGGGAGCAATCAGCCCCAGCATTTT. Protein product: CASNNRGSNQPQHF.

The CDR3 loop is CASRRIEQGVPFF. CDR3 DNA sequence: TGTGCCAGCAGACGTATCGAACAGGGGGTGCCGTTCTTC. The chain has TRBV27 and TRBJ2-1; 8 bases are shared with TRBD1. CDR3 size: 13 residues. From germline, CDR1 is MNHEY and CDR2 SMNVEV (reference sequence). The J segment lost 15 bases and the V segment lost 6 bases, leaving 13 bases of the junction unmatched.

The V call is TRBV27, the J call TRBJ2-5; D possibly corresponds to TRBD1 (6 bases). Per the germline V gene, CDR1 is MNHEY and CDR2 is SMNVEV (reference sequence). This CDR3 is 15 amino acids long. V was clipped by 5 bases and J by 1 base, with 14 bases between them. The CDR3 bases are TGTGCCAGCAGTGCCGGGGTGGGGGCCCAAGAGACCCAGTACTTC. Its translation is CASSAGVGAQETQYF.

The chain employs TRBV11-2 and TRBJ1-5; D is uncertain. Germline V gene lookup returns CDR1 SGHAT and CDR2 FQNNGV. CDR3 length: 14 residues. V was cut by 5 bases and J by 2 bases, with 10 bases left in between. The CDR3 region is CASSPTEGNQPQHF. The CDR3 DNA reads as TGTGCCAGCAGCCCTACTGAAGGCAATCAGCCCCAGCATTTT.

The CDR3, as DNA: TGTGCCAGCAGTGTGGGGGGACAGGGGATTCCAGATACGCAGTATTTT. Protein sequence: CASSVGGQGIPDTQYF. The V and J genes are TRBV25-1 and TRBJ2-3, with 10 bases lining up with TRBD1. The CDR3 spans 16 residues. In germline, CDR1 is MGHDK, CDR2 SYGVNS. V shed 4 bases, J shed 4 bases, and the junction held 8 bases outside the gene matches.

This clone is a singleton in its sample. The chain has TRBV4-2 and TRBJ2-7, with a possible D match to TRBD2 (6 bases). The CDR3 is 15 residues long. CDR1 is LGHNA and CDR2 is YNFKEQ in the germline V gene. Trimming removed 2 bases at V and 7 bases at J, with 18 bases between. The DNA for the CDR3 is TGTGCCAGCAGCCAATTATCCCGGGACTTGAGAGAGCAGTACTTC. Protein: CASSQLSRDLREQYF.

V and J are TRBV7-2 and TRBJ2-3; a possible D gene is TRBD1 (6 bases). Germline CDR1 is SGHTA and CDR2 is FQGNSA. V lost 2 bases to trimming and J lost 0 bases, with 15 bases between them. The CDR3 spans 17 residues. CDR3 DNA sequence: TGTGCCAGCAGCTTATCGTCCGGGACAAGGAGCACAGATACGCAGTATTTT. It yields the protein CASSLSSGTRSTDTQYF.

This sequence joins TRBV27 and TRBJ2-1, with a possible D match to TRBD2 (6 bases). Germline V gene sequence: CDR1 MNHEY, CDR2 SMNVEV (reference sequence). This CDR3 contains 16 residues. V was trimmed by 6 bases and J by 0 bases, leaving 15 bases between them. This CDR3 reads CASSVAGWSSYNEQFF. CDR3 sequence (DNA): TGTGCCAGCAGCGTGGCGGGGTGGAGCTCCTACAATGAGCAGTTCTTC.

This clone was counted only a few times. The V call is TRBV2, the J call TRBJ1-1, with 8 bases fitting TRBD1. With 7 bases clipped from V and 1 base from J, the junction kept 5 bases outside the gene matches. The germline V gene has CDR1 SNHLY and CDR2 FYNNEI. The CDR3 is 14 residues long. This CDR3 is CASIWTGTNTEAFF. The CDR3 coding sequence is TGTGCCAGCATATGGACAGGGACGAACACTGAAGCTTTCTTT.

This clone was counted only a few times. The J gene is TRBJ1-2, the V gene TRBV4-3; 7 bases align to TRBD1. V lost 4 bases to trimming and J lost 2 bases; unmatched junction nucleotides: 7. This CDR3 has 15 amino acids. The germline CDR1 and CDR2 sequences are LGHNA and YSLEER. The CDR3 sequence: CASSLSDRRNYGYTF. CDR3 coding DNA: TGCGCCAGCAGCCTCTCGGACAGGAGAAACTATGGCTACACCTTC.

This chain links TRBV27 with TRBJ1-2; 7 bases are a match to TRBD1. V trimming: 6 bases; J trimming: 3 bases; junction bases outside the gene matches: 7. Germline CDR1 and CDR2: MNHEY and SMNVEV (reference sequence). There are 14 residues in the CDR3. The CDR3 sequence is CASSLRGRDYGYTF. CDR3 bases: TGTGCCAGCAGCTTAAGGGGGCGGGACTATGGCTACACCTTC.

The chain recombines TRBV6-5 with TRBJ1-2; the match to TRBD1 covers 9 bases. CDR1 and CDR2 (germline): MNHEY, SVGAGI. The ends lost 6 bases at V and 4 bases at J; junction bases unmatched: 6. This CDR3 spans 14 amino acids. CDR3 amino acids: CASSYGTGPYGYTF. DNA of the CDR3: TGTGCCAGCAGCTACGGGACAGGGCCCTATGGCTACACCTTC.

J is TRBJ2-7 and V is TRBV7-9, with TRBD2 as a possible D gene (6 bases). This CDR3 has 12 amino acids. The germline CDR1 and CDR2 sequences are SEHNR and FQNEAQ (reference sequence). Deletions cut 4 bases from V and 6 bases from J, with 10 bases between. Here the CDR3 DNA reads TGTGCCAGCAGCTCGTCGGGGGTCGAGCAGTACTTC. Its protein product is CASSSSGVEQYF.

The V gene is TRBV7-8, the J gene TRBJ2-3, with D tentatively TRBD2 (6 bases). Deletions cut 5 bases from V and 6 bases from J, with 18 bases between. The germline V gene encodes CDR1 SGHVS and CDR2 FQNEAQ. The CDR3 consists of 15 residues. CDR3 nucleotide sequence: TGTGCCAGCAGCCTAAGGGGACTCACCCTGGATACGCAGTATTTT. It yields the protein CASSLRGLTLDTQYF.

The sample holds a few counts of this clone. The J gene is TRBJ2-7, the V gene TRBV29-1; a weak D match, TRBD2 (6 bases). Germline V gene data show CDR1 as SQVTM and CDR2 as ANQGSEA. The V and J ends lost 5 bases and 6 bases respectively, with 11 bases between them. CDR3 length: 11 residues. Here the CDR3 reads CSVLRGFEQYF. In DNA form, the CDR3 reads TGCAGCGTTCTGCGGGGATTCGAGCAGTACTTC.

J is TRBJ1-2 and V is TRBV11-2, with a weak D call TRBD1 (5 bases). V gave up 2 bases and J gave up 3 bases, with 10 bases separating them. Germline V gives CDR1 SGHAT, CDR2 FQNNGV. This CDR3 contains 14 residues. CDR3 bases: TGTGCCAGCAGCTTATTCCAGGGCGACTATGGCTACACCTTC. Residues: CASSLFQGDYGYTF.

The rearrangement links TRBV7-8 to TRBJ2-3, with D perhaps TRBD2 (6 bases). CDR3 length: 15 amino acids. Germline V lookup: CDR1 SGHVS, CDR2 FQNEAQ. V was pared by 1 base and J by 1 base, with 9 bases between. The CDR3 loop reads CASSLVGGGTDTQYF. CDR3 coding DNA: TGTGCCAGCAGCTTAGTCGGCGGGGGCACAGATACGCAGTATTTT.

A single count supports this clone. The genes are TRBV9 and TRBJ2-2; no clear D gene. This CDR3 is 14 amino acids long. Trimming stripped 4 bases from V and 6 bases from J, with 13 bases between. The germline CDR1 and CDR2 sequences are SGDLS and YYNGEE. The CDR3 nucleotides read TGTGCCAGCAGCTTTCGACTGGCGGCCGGGGAGCTGTTTTTT. This gives the protein CASSFRLAAGELFF. The entire variable domain, with the rest obtained from reference TRBV9 and TRBJ2-2, is as follows: DSGVTQTPKHLITATGQRVTLRCSPRSGDLSVYWYQQSLDQGLQFLIQYYNGEERAKGNILERFSAQQFPDLHSELNLSSLELGDSALYFCASSFRLAAGELFFGEGSRLTVL.

V and J are TRBV2 and TRBJ1-3; no clear D gene. Deletions cut 7 bases from V and 8 bases from J, with 12 bases between. Germline CDR1 reads SNHLY; CDR2 reads FYNNEI. CDR3 size: 12 residues. In DNA, the CDR3 is TGTGCCAGCAAAAATGGAGGCGACACCATATATTTT. The encoded protein is CASKNGGDTIYF.

This chain links TRBV28 with TRBJ1-1; 8 bases agree with TRBD1. Germline CDR1 MDHEN, CDR2 SYDVKM. The junction had 14 bases not matched to a gene; V was cut back by 6 bases and J by 5 bases. CDR3 length: 16 amino acids. CDR3 region: CASSPGGLGYSTEAFF. CDR3 DNA sequence: TGTGCCAGCAGCCCAGGGGGCTTAGGGTATAGTACTGAAGCTTTCTTT.

The V and J genes are TRBV6-5 and TRBJ2-1; TRBD2 aligns across 7 bases. This CDR3 has 13 amino acids. Looked up from germline, CDR1 is MNHEY and CDR2 is SVGAGI. The J segment lost 5 bases and the V segment lost 7 bases, leaving 5 bases of the junction unmatched. CDR3 residues: CASIREGNNEQFF. The CDR3 DNA is TGTGCCAGCATCAGGGAGGGCAACAATGAGCAGTTCTTC.

This chain uses TRBV7-9 with TRBJ1-2; D is perhaps TRBD1 (5 bases). The V end lost 5 bases, the J end lost 4 bases, and 8 bases lay between the germline ends. From germline, CDR1 is SEHNR and CDR2 FQNEAQ (reference sequence). The CDR3 runs 12 residues. The CDR3 region is CASSKTAYGYTF. CDR3 DNA sequence: TGTGCCAGCAGCAAGACAGCCTATGGCTACACCTTC.

This clone was recorded a few times. The chain links TRBV13 to TRBJ2-5, with D maybe TRBD2 (6 bases). Trimming cost V 3 bases and J 2 bases, with 16 bases left between them. The CDR3 has 16 amino acids. Per germline, CDR1 PRHDT and CDR2 FYEKMQ (reference sequence). CDR3 in amino acids: CASSFSGGAAQETQYF. The CDR3 DNA reads TGTGCCAGCAGCTTTTCTGGCGGGGCGGCACAAGAGACCCAGTACTTC.

The chain is built from TRBV6-1 and TRBJ1-4; D is possibly TRBD1 (5 bases). The CDR3 covers 14 residues. Germline V gene sequence: CDR1 MNHNS, CDR2 SASEGT. V lost 2 bases and J lost 6, with 10 bases in between. The CDR3 DNA reads TGTGCCAGCAGTGAACAGGGAAGGGATGAAAAACTGTTTTTT. This encodes CASSEQGRDEKLFF.

This clone was seen just once. This sequence joins TRBV15 and TRBJ2-3; 9 nucleotides align to TRBD2. The trim removed 0 bases at V and 5 bases at J, leaving 12 bases unmatched. The CDR3 extends over 18 amino acids. The V gene's germline CDR1 is LNHNV and CDR2 YYDKDF (reference sequence). The CDR3 reads CATSRDSQAGGPQDTQYF. The CDR3 DNA sequence: TGTGCCACCAGCAGAGATTCGCAGGCGGGGGGGCCTCAAGATACGCAGTATTTT.